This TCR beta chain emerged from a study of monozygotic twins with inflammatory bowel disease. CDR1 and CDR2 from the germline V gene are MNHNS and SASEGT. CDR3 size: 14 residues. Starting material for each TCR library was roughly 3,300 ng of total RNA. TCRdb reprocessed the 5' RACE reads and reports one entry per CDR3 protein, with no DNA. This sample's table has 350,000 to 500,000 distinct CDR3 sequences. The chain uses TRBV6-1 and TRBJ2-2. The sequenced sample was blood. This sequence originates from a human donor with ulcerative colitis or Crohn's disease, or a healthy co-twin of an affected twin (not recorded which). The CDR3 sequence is CASTTGRITGELFF.